The source of this TCR beta chain is a study of blood T cell repertoires in COVID-19. Across the study: Sites in the United States, Italy and Spain provided acute and convalescent COVID-19 samples. PBMCs, B-cell-depleted T cells, or T cells provided the cDNA or gDNA that made up the material.

Original data processing: Reference gene primer amplification gave estimated nucleated cell counts. The data were produced by immunoSEQ multiplex PCR, yet TCRdb's version contains in-frame clones alone and is incomplete. V, J and clone size reflect that table, while D and trimming were determined from the DNA. The sample gives around 80,000 clones, more than 80% of which show up once; approximately 0.74% is in the top ten. CDR3 length: 16 residues. Between the trimmed V and J ends, which lost 10 bases and 6 bases, there was a span of 22 bases. The V gene's germline CDR1 is LGHDT and CDR2 YNNKEL (reference sequence).

This rearrangement joins TRBV3-1 (or the pseudogene TRBV3-2) to TRBJ1-6, with D tentatively TRBD1 (6 bases). This sequence was found in a woman older than 75 with acute or convalescent COVID-19. Sequenced input: peripheral blood. The CDR3 protein is CATKGGVLRGNSPLHF. The CDR3 bases are TGTGCCACCAAAGGGGGAGTCCTAAGGGGTAATTCACCCCTCCACTTT.